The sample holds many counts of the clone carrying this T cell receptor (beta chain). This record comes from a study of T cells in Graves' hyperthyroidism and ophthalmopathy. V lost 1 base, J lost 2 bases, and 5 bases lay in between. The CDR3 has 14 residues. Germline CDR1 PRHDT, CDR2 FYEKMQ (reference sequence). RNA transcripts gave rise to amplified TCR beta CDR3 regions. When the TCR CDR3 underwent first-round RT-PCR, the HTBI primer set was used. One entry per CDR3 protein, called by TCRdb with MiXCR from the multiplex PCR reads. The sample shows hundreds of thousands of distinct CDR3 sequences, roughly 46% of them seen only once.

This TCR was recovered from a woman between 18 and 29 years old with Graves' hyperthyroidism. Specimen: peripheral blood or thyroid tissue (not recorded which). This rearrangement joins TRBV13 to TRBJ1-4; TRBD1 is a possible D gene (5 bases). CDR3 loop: CASSLEGTNEKLFF. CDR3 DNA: TGTGCCAGCAGCTTAGAGGGGACTAATGAAAAACTGTTTTTT.